A selection of T cell receptor beta chains follows, all from one sample in a study of shared clonotypes between healthy human individuals. This table comes from immunoSEQ multiplex PCR, and its TCRdb copy is limited to in-frame clones, with some not included. The repertoire holds 550,000 to 700,000 clones, with about three quarters as singletons. The sample was memory CD4+ T cells sorted from blood. The origin of the receptors is a woman under 40 in good health. CDR3s include the opening cysteine and the closing phenylalanine or tryptophan.

J gene: TRBJ2-2
V gene: TRBV5-1
CDR3 protein: CASSLGQQGYTGELFF

J gene: TRBJ2-2
V gene: TRBV7-2
CDR3 protein: CASSLARSTGELFF

J gene: TRBJ2-2
V gene: TRBV7-3
CDR3 protein: CASSLGSTGELFF

J gene: TRBJ1-3
V gene: TRBV4-1
CDR3 protein: CASKPRRRRTVGNTIYF

J gene: TRBJ2-1
V gene: TRBV11-3
CDR3 protein: CASSLGQGSYNEQFF

J gene: TRBJ1-1
V gene: TRBV30
CDR3 protein: CAWSRRDRANTEAFF

J gene: TRBJ2-7
V gene: TRBV14
CDR3 protein: CASSQDWAPGVEQYF

J gene: TRBJ1-2
V gene: TRBV27
CDR3 protein: CASRGQGADGYTF

J gene: TRBJ2-7
V gene: TRBV15
CDR3 protein: CATSRSFYSSPYEQYF

J gene: TRBJ2-1
V gene: TRBV4-1
CDR3 protein: CASSQDPSGTYNEQFF

J gene: TRBJ2-5
V gene: TRBV5-1
CDR3 protein: CASYRGPGETQYF

J gene: TRBJ2-5
V gene: TRBV7-7
CDR3 protein: CASSMGTSGQETQYF

J gene: TRBJ2-5
V gene: TRBV7-2
CDR3 protein: CASSFRGQETQYF

J gene: TRBJ2-3
V gene: TRBV2
CDR3 protein: CASYYTSGTDTQYF

J gene: TRBJ2-2
V gene: TRBV19
CDR3 protein: CASSKVVSFGGPANTGELFF

J gene: TRBJ2-7
V gene: TRBV5-1
CDR3 protein: CASSDPDSISYEQYF

J gene: TRBJ2-7
V gene: TRBV6-6
CDR3 protein: CASSYIRTSAYEQYF

J gene: TRBJ1-5
V gene: TRBV7-8
CDR3 protein: CASSSGREHTQPQHF

J gene: TRBJ2-3
V gene: TRBV7-6
CDR3 protein: CASSLRRQGKQYF

J gene: TRBJ2-2
V gene: TRBV15
CDR3 protein: CATSRDLDTFTGELFF

J gene: TRBJ1-1
V gene: TRBV6-6
CDR3 protein: CASIKEGIEAFF

J gene: TRBJ2-1
V gene: TRBV11-2
CDR3 protein: CASSRTTGVRGNEQFF

J gene: TRBJ2-7
V gene: TRBV4-1
CDR3 protein: CASSQDLAASYEQYF

J gene: TRBJ2-7
V gene: TRBV27
CDR3 protein: CASSLIGAGEAYEQYF

J gene: TRBJ2-3
V gene: TRBV7-8
CDR3 protein: CASGKTQAGVTDTQYF

J gene: TRBJ1-2
V gene: TRBV19
CDR3 protein: CASSPTGGGDYGYTF

J gene: TRBJ2-5
V gene: TRBV18
CDR3 protein: CASSPKGSGETQYF

J gene: TRBJ2-3
V gene: TRBV19
CDR3 protein: CASSGITSTDTQYF

J gene: TRBJ1-5
V gene: TRBV19
CDR3 protein: CASTILGGNQPQHF

J gene: TRBJ2-3
V gene: TRBV27
CDR3 protein: CASRGGYTDTQYF

J gene: TRBJ2-2
V gene: TRBV5-1
CDR3 protein: CASSLNSGTQGNTGELFF

J gene: TRBJ2-1
V gene: TRBV7-9
CDR3 protein: CASSSQRDREQFF

J gene: TRBJ1-5
V gene: TRBV28
CDR3 protein: CASSSPSGDGNQPQHF

J gene: TRBJ1-3
V gene: TRBV7-2
CDR3 protein: CASSSLKGSGNTIYF

J gene: TRBJ2-1
V gene: TRBV7-3
CDR3 protein: CASSTLAGGYNEQFF